The clone carrying this TCR beta chain was seen ten or more times. Time point given: newly diagnosed GD, antithyroid drugs for less than 3 months. PBMC-derived RNA was used for the TCR library. An approximately 10-milliliter sample of peripheral blood was drawn into EDTA tubes. These data originate in a study of regulatory T cells in long-lasting Graves disease. Germline trimming cut 4 bases from V and 2 bases from J; bases unmatched to any gene: 7. The CDR3 totals 15 residues. Germline V gene sequence: CDR1 GTSNPN, CDR2 SVGIG (reference sequence). CDR3-region Arm-PCR and iRepertoire HTBI primers produced the TCR beta libraries. TCRdb analysed the multiplex PCR reads with MiXCR anew, one entry per CDR3 protein. Of 350,000 to 400,000 distinct CDR3 sequences in the sample, roughly 15% were seen once. These records were also assigned to another study, of T cells in Graves' hyperthyroidism and ophthalmopathy. That report adds: Stable hyperthyroidism: no ophthalmopathy progression over 18 months of follow-up.

The material sequenced was peripheral blood mononuclear cells (PBMCs), taken at new diagnosis, from a patient treated with antithyroid drugs. This sequence was found in a woman between 18 and 29 years old with Graves disease. V usage is TRBV30 and J usage is TRBJ2-1; 8 bases agree with TRBD2. Here the CDR3 DNA reads TGTGCCTGGAAAGGGAGCGGGAGTACCTACAATGAGCAGTTCTTC. Encoded protein: CAWKGSGSTYNEQFF.